One and the same sample provided the 22 T cell receptor beta chains below, sequenced in a study of T cell repertoires in cytomegalovirus infection. One entry per CDR3 protein results from TCRdb running MiXCR on the reads. The sample includes fewer than 1,000,000 distinct CDR3 sequences, roughly 30% of them seen just once. These TCRs' antigens remain unknown. This sample comprised cultured CD8+ T cells from PBMCs, obtained from culture after CMV antigen stimulation. Receptors originate from a human donor in good health (CMV status not recorded). Some clones in this sample may be carry-over from other donors' samples.

This clonotype was seen only a few times. This chain links TRBV6-2 or TRBV6-3 with TRBJ1-1; D remains unclear. Germline CDR1 reads MNHEY; CDR2 reads SVGEGT. V shed 3 bases and J shed 8 bases, with 10 bases lying between them. This CDR3 comprises 12 residues. CDR3: CASSYASPEAFF. The CDR3 DNA follows: TGTGCCAGCAGTTATGCGTCCCCCGAAGCTTTCTTT.

Only a few counts were recorded for this clonotype. The chain carries TRBV27 and TRBJ1-1; D may be TRBD1 (6 bases). The V end lost 10 bases, the J end lost 0 bases, and 18 bases lay between the germline ends. The CDR3 covers 15 residues. Germline CDR1 and CDR2: MNHEY and SMNVEV (reference sequence). CDR3 in DNA: TGTGCCACCCTACCTACAGGGTTGGTGAACACTGAAGCTTTCTTT. Translating it yields CATLPTGLVNTEAFF.

This chain connects TRBV6-2 or TRBV6-3 to TRBJ2-7; D uncertain. Trimming cost V 2 bases and J 1 base, with 9 bases left between them. This CDR3 comprises 14 residues. The germline gives CDR1 MNHEY, CDR2 SVGEGT. CDR3 DNA sequence: TGTGCCAGCAGTTACGGTGGAGCATCCTACGAGCAGTACTTC. This encodes CASSYGGASYEQYF.

This clonotype was counted many times. This chain joins TRBV7-6 and TRBJ2-1; 9 positions match TRBD2. Germline loops: CDR1 SGHVS, CDR2 FNYEAQ. CDR3 size: 16 residues. J was trimmed by 1 base and V by 0 bases; bases with no gene match: 1. The DNA of the CDR3 is TGTGCCAGCAGCTTAGCTAGCGGGGGTTCCTACAATGAGCAGTTCTTC. This translates into CASSLASGGSYNEQFF.

Comment on this clonotype: No conserved phenylalanine or tryptophan ends this CDR3, so it is likely a read error. The rearrangement uses TRBV4-1 and TRBJ2-5; 10 bases are shared with TRBD2. The CDR3 is 20 residues long. V trimming: 0 bases; J trimming: 4 bases; junction bases outside the gene matches: 17. Germline values: CDR1 MGHRA, CDR2 YSYEKL. This chain's CDR3 is CASSQDGRVGAGGPGETQYL. The CDR3 nucleotides read TGCGCCAGCAGCCAAGATGGTCGGGTAGGAGCGGGGGGGCCCGGAGAGACCCAGTACTTG.

The chain links TRBV7-9 to TRBJ2-7; no definite D call. V was pared by 4 bases and J by 1 base, with 20 bases between. The CDR3 is 17 amino acids. Germline V gene lookup returns CDR1 SEHNR and CDR2 FQNEAQ (reference sequence). CDR3 DNA sequence: TGTGCCAGCAGCTCCCGATTGATGCCATATGGGTCCTACGAGCAGTACTTC. Translation: CASSSRLMPYGSYEQYF.

This clonotype came up many times. This chain connects TRBV6-1 to TRBJ2-1; D is perhaps TRBD1 (6 bases). V shed 6 bases and J shed 0 bases, with 9 bases lying between them. The CDR3 length is 14 residues. Germline assignment: CDR1 MNHNS and CDR2 SASEGT. The CDR3 here is CASSRGSSYNEQFF. The CDR3 coding sequence is TGTGCCAGCAGCAGGGGAAGCTCCTACAATGAGCAGTTCTTC.

The chain links TRBV9 to TRBJ1-1; D unresolved. CDR3 length equals 15 residues. Trimming removed 4 bases from V and 2 bases from J, with 15 bases in between. Germline loops: CDR1 SGDLS, CDR2 YYNGEE. The CDR3 nucleotides are TGTGCCAGCAGCAAAAACCCCGAGTCTAACACTGAAGCTTTCTTT. Amino acid sequence: CASSKNPESNTEAFF.

The genes are TRBV4-1 and TRBJ2-5, with D uncertain. V was cut by 8 bases and J by 0 bases, with 10 bases left in between. The germline V gene encodes CDR1 MGHRA and CDR2 YSYEKL. The CDR3 totals 13 residues. For the CDR3, the DNA is TGCGCCAGCTCCCCAGAGTACCAAGAGACCCAGTACTTC. Its translation is CASSPEYQETQYF.

There are many counts of this clonotype. The chain employs TRBV7-9 and TRBJ1-5; 10 bases agree with TRBD1. This CDR3 spans 17 amino acids. Trimming took 8 bases from V and 1 from J; bases not matched to a gene: 11. CDR1 and CDR2 from the germline V gene are SEHNR and FQNEAQ (reference sequence). CDR3 sequence (DNA): TGTGCCAGCGGATGGGACAGGGGCGTCGGAAGCAATCAGCCCCAGCATTTT. Its protein is CASGWDRGVGSNQPQHF.

This clonotype turned up a few times. This chain connects TRBV5-5 to TRBJ1-6; 9 bases fit TRBD1. The V and J ends lost 4 bases and 7 bases, in that order; junction bases with no gene match: 6. CDR3 length equals 15 residues. Germline V lookup: CDR1 SGHKS, CDR2 YYEKEE (reference sequence). The CDR3 spells CASSARTGENSPLHF. As DNA, the CDR3 is TGTGCCAGCAGCGCAAGGACAGGGGAGAATTCACCCCTCCACTTT.

This clonotype was counted only a few times. The chain employs TRBV7-8 and TRBJ2-7, with D perhaps TRBD2 (7 bases). The CDR3 is 16 residues long. Germline CDR1 is SGHVS and CDR2 is FQNEAQ. Trimming removed 1 base from V and 5 bases from J, with 18 bases in between. The CDR3 DNA sequence: TGTGCCAGCAGCTTAGTGGGCGGGGGCATGCCCCACGAGCAGTACTTC. This codes for CASSLVGGGMPHEQYF. Filled out from reference TRBV7-8 and TRBJ2-7, the complete variable domain reads GAGVSQSPRYKVAKRGQDVALRCDPISGHVSLFWYQQALGQGPEFLTYFQNEAQLDKSGLPSDRFFAERPEGSVSTLKIQRTQQEDSAVYLCASSLVGGGMPHEQYFGPGTRLTVT.

V is TRBV29-1 and J is TRBJ2-1, with D tentatively TRBD1 (6 bases). The CDR3 consists of 12 residues. CDR1 SQVTM and CDR2 ANQGSEA come from the germline V gene. With 3 bases removed from V and 8 bases from J, the gap between germline ends came to 11 bases. The DNA of the CDR3 is TGCAGCGTTGACAGGGGATATTATGAGCAGTTCTTC. It yields the protein CSVDRGYYEQFF.

The chain combines TRBV6-1 with TRBJ1-5; unclear D gene. The V end lost 2 bases, the J end lost 6 bases, and 11 bases lay between the germline ends. Germline V gives CDR1 MNHNS, CDR2 SASEGT. This CDR3 has 14 amino acids. Here the CDR3 reads CASSEITVLQPQHF. The CDR3 DNA reads TGTGCCAGCAGTGAAATAACTGTTCTTCAGCCCCAGCATTTT.

This clonotype was detected many times. The chain joins TRBV7-2 to TRBJ2-6; D is ambiguous. From germline, CDR1 is SGHTA and CDR2 FQGNSA. The V and J ends lost 7 bases and 3 bases respectively, with 10 bases between them. The CDR3 covers 14 residues. Here the CDR3 DNA reads TGTGCCAGCATCCCACCCTATGGGGCCAACGTCCTGACTTTC. It codes for CASIPPYGANVLTF.

In regard to this clonotype: Just one base apart from a much larger clone, this may be a read error. The chain carries TRBV27 and TRBJ2-3, with a tentative D call TRBD2 (6 bases). Trimming cost V 6 bases and J 1 base, with 8 bases left between them. This CDR3 region has 13 residues. Germline V CDR1 and CDR2: MNHEY, SMNVEV (reference sequence). CDR3 coding DNA: TGTGCCAGCAGATGGGGGGGCACAGATACGCAGTATTTT. Protein product: CASRWGGTDTQYF.

The chain recombines TRBV18 with TRBJ1-1, with 8 bases fitting TRBD1. The CDR3 contains 12 residues. CDR1 is KGHSH and CDR2 is LQKENI in the germline V gene. The ends lost 4 bases at V and 8 bases at J; junction bases unmatched: 3. This chain's CDR3 is CASSLRDREAFF. As DNA, the CDR3 is TGTGCCAGCTCACTCCGGGACAGGGAAGCTTTCTTT.

Worth noting for this clonotype: This may be a read error, as it is one base from a much larger clone. This chain uses TRBV7-6 with TRBJ2-1; D perhaps matches TRBD1 (5 bases). Germline V gene data show CDR1 as SGHVS and CDR2 as FNYEAQ. There are 15 residues in the CDR3. DNA for the CDR3: TGTGCCAGCAGCAGGGGCGGTGGTTCCTACAATGACCAGTTCTTC. Encoded protein: CASSRGGGSYNDQFF.

This clonotype has a single count. V usage is TRBV9 and J usage is TRBJ2-1, with no clear D. Trimming removed 1 base at V and 4 bases at J, with 6 bases between. CDR1 is SGDLS, CDR2 YYNGEE, per germline. CDR3 length: 13 residues. The CDR3 loop is CASSVFKYNEQFF. CDR3 sequence (DNA): TGTGCCAGCAGCGTATTTAAGTACAATGAGCAGTTCTTC.

With respect to this clonotype: One base away lies a much larger clone, so this may be a sequencing read error. The V call is TRBV7-2, the J call TRBJ2-7, with D maybe TRBD2 (5 bases). There are 13 residues in the CDR3. Germline V gene lookup returns CDR1 SGHTA and CDR2 FQGNSA. The CDR3 protein is CANSLYEGYEQYV. CDR3 DNA: TGTGCCAACAGCCTTTACGAGGGATACGAGCAGTACGTC.

Comment on this clonotype: A much larger clone lies a single base off, so this may be a read error. V gene TRBV7-6 combines with J gene TRBJ1-5; TRBD1 matches 10 bases. This CDR3 is 17 amino acids long. Germline CDR1 SGHVS, CDR2 FNYEAQ. The V segment lost 2 bases and the J segment 5 bases; nucleotides outside the gene matches: 9. The CDR3 reads CASSLYLVGTGDQPQHF. The CDR3 DNA follows: TGTGCCAGCAGCTTATATCTGGTGGGGACAGGGGATCAGCCCCAGCATTTT.

Only a few counts were recorded for this clonotype. Here the CDR3 DNA reads TGTGCCAGCAGTTTTAACAGGGGGGTTAGGGAGCAGTTCTTC. This gives the protein CASSFNRGVREQFF. The chain carries TRBV27 and TRBJ2-1, with 8 bases identical to TRBD1. The CDR3 runs to 14 residues. Trimming removed 3 bases from V and 10 bases from J; junction bases left unmatched: 8. CDR1 MNHEY and CDR2 SMNVEV come from the germline V gene (reference sequence).